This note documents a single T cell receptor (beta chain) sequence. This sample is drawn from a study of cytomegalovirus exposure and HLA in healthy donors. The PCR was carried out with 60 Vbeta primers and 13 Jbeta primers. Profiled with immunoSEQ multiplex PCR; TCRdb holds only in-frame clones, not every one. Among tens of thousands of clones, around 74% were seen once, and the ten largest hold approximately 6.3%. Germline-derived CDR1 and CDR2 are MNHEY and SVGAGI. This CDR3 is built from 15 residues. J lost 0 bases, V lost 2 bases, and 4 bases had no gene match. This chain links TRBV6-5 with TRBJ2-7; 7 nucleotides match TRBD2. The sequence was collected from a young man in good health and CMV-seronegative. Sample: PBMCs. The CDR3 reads CASSYKTSLSYEQYF. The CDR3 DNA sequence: TGTGCCAGCAGTTACAAGACTAGCCTCTCCTACGAGCAGTACTTC.